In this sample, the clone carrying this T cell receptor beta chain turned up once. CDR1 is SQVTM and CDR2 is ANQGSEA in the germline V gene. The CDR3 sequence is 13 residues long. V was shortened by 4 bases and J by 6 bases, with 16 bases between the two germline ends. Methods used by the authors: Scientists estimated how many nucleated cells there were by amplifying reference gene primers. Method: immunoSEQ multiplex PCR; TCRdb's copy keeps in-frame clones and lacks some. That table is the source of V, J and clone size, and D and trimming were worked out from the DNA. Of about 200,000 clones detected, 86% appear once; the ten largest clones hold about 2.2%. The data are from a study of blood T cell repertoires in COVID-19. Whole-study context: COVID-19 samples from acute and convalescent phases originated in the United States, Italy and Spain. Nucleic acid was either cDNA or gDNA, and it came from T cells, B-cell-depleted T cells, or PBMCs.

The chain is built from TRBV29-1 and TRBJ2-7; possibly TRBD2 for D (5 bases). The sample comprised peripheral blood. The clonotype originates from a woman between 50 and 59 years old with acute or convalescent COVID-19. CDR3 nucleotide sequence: TGCAGCGTTGCGTCGGTCTTGGGGAGCGAGCAGTACTTC. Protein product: CSVASVLGSEQYF.